Listed below are T cell receptor beta chains from one sample, sequenced in a study of blood T cell repertoires in COVID-19. The table came from immunoSEQ multiplex PCR; TCRdb's copy has only in-frame clones and leaves some out. The table records roughly 200,000 clones, over 75% of them present only once. Input material: peripheral blood. These receptors were taken from a woman older than 75 with active or convalescent COVID-19. CDR3s include the opening cysteine and the closing phenylalanine or tryptophan. Each record gives: clone size, V gene, J gene, D gene, CDR3 DNA, CDR3 protein. The D gene is left open where the match is weak. Clone size is not always given. Where it is, it says once, few, many or a class for expanded clones.

clone_size: once; v_call: TRBV5-1; j_call: TRBJ2-2; d_call: TRBD2; cdr3_nt: TGCGCCAGCAGCTTGGGAGCGGGGGCCGGCCGGGAGCTGTTTTTT; cdr3_aa: CASSLGAGAGRELFF
clone_size: NA; v_call: TRBV5-4; j_call: TRBJ1-2; d_call: NA; cdr3_nt: TGTGCCAGCAGCTTCGGGGTAAACTATGGCTACACCTTC; cdr3_aa: CASSFGVNYGYTF
clone_size: NA; v_call: TRBV9; j_call: TRBJ1-2; d_call: NA; cdr3_nt: TGTGCCAGCACGGGGGGGGGACCCGCTAACTATGGCTACACCTTC; cdr3_aa: CASTGGGPANYGYTF
clone_size: NA; v_call: TRBV6-1; j_call: TRBJ1-2; d_call: NA; cdr3_nt: TGTGCCAGCAGTGAAGCGTTACAGGGCATTTATGGCTACACCTTC; cdr3_aa: CASSEALQGIYGYTF
clone_size: NA; v_call: TRBV19; j_call: TRBJ2-3; d_call: NA; cdr3_nt: TGTGCCAGTAGTATAGGTCTAGCCTCTTACACAGATACGCAGTATTTT; cdr3_aa: CASSIGLASYTDTQYF
clone_size: NA; v_call: TRBV7-8; j_call: TRBJ2-3; d_call: NA; cdr3_nt: TGTGCCAGCAGCCCATCGGGCGGGTCCACAGATACGCAGTATTTT; cdr3_aa: CASSPSGGSTDTQYF
clone_size: few; v_call: TRBV2; j_call: TRBJ1-3; d_call: NA; cdr3_nt: TGTGCCAGCAGTGAAGTTCCAGGGGATTCCTCTGGAAACACCATATATTTT; cdr3_aa: CASSEVPGDSSGNTIYF
clone_size: once; v_call: TRBV5-1; j_call: TRBJ1-1; d_call: TRBD1; cdr3_nt: TGCGCCAGCAGCTCACAGGGGACGAACACTGAAGCTTTCTTT; cdr3_aa: CASSSQGTNTEAFF
clone_size: NA; v_call: TRBV12-3/TRBV12-4; j_call: TRBJ1-2; d_call: NA; cdr3_nt: TGTGCCAGCTCTAAGTGGGGCAAGTATGGCTACACCTTC; cdr3_aa: CASSKWGKYGYTF
clone_size: NA; v_call: TRBV28; j_call: TRBJ1-1; d_call: NA; cdr3_nt: TGTGCCAGCAGTTTAGTGTCCCGAGCTGCTTTCTTT; cdr3_aa: CASSLVSRAAFF
clone_size: NA; v_call: TRBV4-1; j_call: TRBJ1-2; d_call: TRBD1; cdr3_nt: TGCGCCAGCAGGCTATCGGCAGGGGGACGCTATGGCTACACCTTC; cdr3_aa: CASRLSAGGRYGYTF
clone_size: NA; v_call: TRBV10-3; j_call: TRBJ2-5; d_call: NA; cdr3_nt: TGTGCCATTAGCGGTGCGTGGCGGGGCGAAGATCCCCAGTACTTC; cdr3_aa: CAISGAWRGEDPQYF
clone_size: NA; v_call: TRBV19; j_call: TRBJ2-1; d_call: TRBD1; cdr3_nt: TGTGCCAGTAGTGCGACAGGGGTAAGGAACAATGAGCAGTTCTTC; cdr3_aa: CASSATGVRNNEQFF
clone_size: NA; v_call: TRBV28; j_call: TRBJ2-7; d_call: TRBD1; cdr3_nt: TGTGCCAGCAGTTCAATCCCCGTCGACAGGGCCGAGCAGTACTTC; cdr3_aa: CASSSIPVDRAEQYF
clone_size: NA; v_call: TRBV19; j_call: TRBJ1-1; d_call: NA; cdr3_nt: TGTGCCAGTAGGTTCAGGGGTACTGAAGCTTTCTTT; cdr3_aa: CASRFRGTEAFF
clone_size: NA; v_call: TRBV19; j_call: TRBJ1-5; d_call: NA; cdr3_nt: TGTGCCAGTAGTATCGGGGGTGGTTTCAATCAGCCCCAGCATTTT; cdr3_aa: CASSIGGGFNQPQHF
clone_size: NA; v_call: TRBV24-1; j_call: TRBJ2-5; d_call: NA; cdr3_nt: TGTGCCACCAGTGATTTGACGGGGGGCAGGGAGACCCAGTACTTC; cdr3_aa: CATSDLTGGRETQYF
clone_size: NA; v_call: TRBV9; j_call: TRBJ2-3; d_call: TRBD2; cdr3_nt: TGTGCCAGCAGCCCTGGGACTAGCGGGGGGGAAGAGTATTTT; cdr3_aa: CASSPGTSGGEEYF
clone_size: NA; v_call: TRBV3-1/TRBV3-2; j_call: TRBJ1-1; d_call: NA; cdr3_nt: TGTGCCAGCAGCCAGGGGGGGCCCCACACTGAAGCTTTCTTT; cdr3_aa: CASSQGGPHTEAFF
clone_size: many; v_call: TRBV9; j_call: TRBJ1-5; d_call: NA; cdr3_nt: TGTGCCAGCAGCGTAGGTCAGGGTGGCTACAATCAGCCCCAGCATTTT; cdr3_aa: CASSVGQGGYNQPQHF
clone_size: NA; v_call: TRBV3-1/TRBV3-2; j_call: TRBJ1-1; d_call: TRBD1; cdr3_nt: TGTGCCAGCAGCCTTTCCTTAGGGGGCGTAGCTTTCTTT; cdr3_aa: CASSLSLGGVAFF
clone_size: NA; v_call: TRBV9; j_call: TRBJ1-1; d_call: TRBD1; cdr3_nt: TGTGCCAGCAGCGTAGGACAGGGTGAAGCTTTCTTT; cdr3_aa: CASSVGQGEAFF
clone_size: few; v_call: TRBV27; j_call: TRBJ2-7; d_call: NA; cdr3_nt: TGTGCCAGCAGTTTAGGGGCTTTGGCAGAGGCGTACTTC; cdr3_aa: CASSLGALAEAYF
clone_size: NA; v_call: TRBV21-1; j_call: TRBJ2-7; d_call: NA; cdr3_nt: TGTGCCAGCAGCAAACCTGACAGGAGCTCCTACGAGCAGTACTTC; cdr3_aa: CASSKPDRSSYEQYF
clone_size: NA; v_call: TRBV7-9; j_call: TRBJ1-4; d_call: NA; cdr3_nt: TGTGCCAGCAGCTCGACGGGACTTCGAGGTGAAAAACTGTTTTTT; cdr3_aa: CASSSTGLRGEKLFF
clone_size: NA; v_call: TRBV5-5; j_call: TRBJ1-4; d_call: NA; cdr3_nt: TGTGCCAGCAGCACTCCAGGGATTAATGAAAAACTGTTTTTT; cdr3_aa: CASSTPGINEKLFF
clone_size: few; v_call: TRBV11-2; j_call: TRBJ2-2; d_call: NA; cdr3_nt: TGTGCCAGCAGCTTAGAGCCCAGTTACACCGGGGAGCTGTTTTTT; cdr3_aa: CASSLEPSYTGELFF
clone_size: NA; v_call: TRBV24-1; j_call: TRBJ1-2; d_call: NA; cdr3_nt: TGTGCCACCAGTGATATAGGGGTCGACTATGGCTACACCTTC; cdr3_aa: CATSDIGVDYGYTF
clone_size: few; v_call: TRBV23-1; j_call: TRBJ2-7; d_call: TRBD1; cdr3_nt: TGCGCCAGCAGTCAATTGGGAGACAGGGTCATCTACGAGCAGTACTTC; cdr3_aa: CASSQLGDRVIYEQYF
clone_size: few; v_call: TRBV4-3; j_call: TRBJ2-1; d_call: NA; cdr3_nt: TGCGCCAGCAGCCAAGAGGAAGGGGCGTCCCAGTTCTTC; cdr3_aa: CASSQEEGASQFF
clone_size: once; v_call: TRBV9; j_call: TRBJ2-2; d_call: TRBD2; cdr3_nt: TGTGCCAGCAGCCTAGCGGGGGGGAGTATCGGGGAGCTGTTTTTT; cdr3_aa: CASSLAGGSIGELFF
clone_size: NA; v_call: TRBV3-1/TRBV3-2; j_call: TRBJ2-7; d_call: NA; cdr3_nt: TGTGCCAGCAGCCAAGATCACGGTTCCTACGAGCAGTACTTC; cdr3_aa: CASSQDHGSYEQYF
clone_size: NA; v_call: TRBV18; j_call: TRBJ2-7; d_call: TRBD2; cdr3_nt: TGTGCCAGCTCACCGAGGGGACTAGCGGGGGGTACCTACGAGCAGTACTTC; cdr3_aa: CASSPRGLAGGTYEQYF
clone_size: NA; v_call: TRBV7-9; j_call: TRBJ2-2; d_call: TRBD2; cdr3_nt: TGTGCCAGCAGCCGACTAGCGGGGGGGCCGGTCACCGGGGAGCTGTTTTTT; cdr3_aa: CASSRLAGGPVTGELFF
clone_size: NA; v_call: TRBV29-1; j_call: TRBJ2-5; d_call: TRBD1; cdr3_nt: TGCAGCGGATTGGACAGGGAAGAAGAGACCCAGTACTTC; cdr3_aa: CSGLDREEETQYF
clone_size: NA; v_call: TRBV14; j_call: TRBJ1-6; d_call: NA; cdr3_nt: TGTGCCAGCAGCCAAGACAGGGGTCCACCCCTCCACTTT; cdr3_aa: CASSQDRGPPLHF
clone_size: NA; v_call: TRBV5-8; j_call: TRBJ1-5; d_call: TRBD1; cdr3_nt: TGTGCCAGCAGCCCTGACAGGGCCCCTCAGCCTCAGCATTTT; cdr3_aa: CASSPDRAPQPQHF
clone_size: NA; v_call: TRBV6-5; j_call: TRBJ2-5; d_call: TRBD1; cdr3_nt: TGTGCCAGCAGTTTTCGACAGGGGGGATCGGAGACCCAGTACTTC; cdr3_aa: CASSFRQGGSETQYF
clone_size: NA; v_call: TRBV5-1; j_call: TRBJ1-5; d_call: TRBD1; cdr3_nt: TGCGCCAGCAGCGCAACAGGGGCCAATCAGCCCCAGCATTTT; cdr3_aa: CASSATGANQPQHF
clone_size: NA; v_call: TRBV5-1; j_call: TRBJ2-7; d_call: NA; cdr3_nt: TGCGCCAGCTCCAAAGGCGGTAGCGGTGCCTACGAGCAGTACTTC; cdr3_aa: CASSKGGSGAYEQYF